This entry lists 32 T cell receptor beta chains sequenced from one sample in a study of multiple sclerosis patients with progressive multifocal leukoencephalopathy. Described time point: time of PML onset. The table came from immunoSEQ multiplex PCR; TCRdb's copy has only in-frame clones and leaves some out. In the table there are approximately 27,000 clones, more than 80% of which are singletons. Sequences were derived from PBMCs, sampled from a patient treated with natalizumab. The receptor set was obtained from a woman in her twenties or thirties with progressive multifocal leukoencephalopathy.

In this sample, this clone turned up a few times. The genes are TRBV19 and TRBJ1-2; 8 nucleotides align to TRBD1. V trimming: 4 bases; J trimming: 5 bases; junction bases outside the gene matches: 9. The CDR3 has 15 residues. The germline V gene encodes CDR1 LNHDA and CDR2 SQIVND (reference sequence). This CDR3 is CASSTGQGLRYGYTF. The CDR3 coding sequence is TGTGCCAGTAGTACTGGACAGGGCCTCCGATATGGCTACACCTTC. Using reference TRBV19 and TRBJ1-2 for the parts outside the CDR3, the full variable domain is DGGITQSPKYLFRKEGQNVTLSCEQNLNHDAMYWYRQDPGQGLRLIYYSQIVNDFQKGDIAEGYSVSREKKESFPLTVTSAQKNPTAFYLCASSTGQGLRYGYTFGSGTRLTVV.

CDR3 DNA: TGTGCCAGCAGTGACGCGGGAGACCTTGAAAAACTGTTTTTT. Protein product: CASSDAGDLEKLFF. The chain couples TRBV6-1 to TRBJ1-4, with D unresolved. Per the germline V gene, CDR1 is MNHNS and CDR2 is SASEGT. The CDR3 covers 14 residues. The ends were cut back, 3 bases at V and 7 bases at J, with 12 bases in the middle.

Only a few counts were recorded for this clone. This sequence joins TRBV30 and TRBJ2-5, with TRBD2 identical over 9 bases. The CDR3 extends over 13 amino acids. Germline CDR1 reads GTSNPN; CDR2 reads SVGIG (reference sequence). The V gene end was trimmed by 4 bases and the J gene end by 4 bases; junction bases not matched to a gene: 4. The CDR3 is CAWNLRGGETQYF. CDR3 nucleotides: TGTGCCTGGAATCTGCGGGGGGGAGAGACCCAGTACTTC.

The chain is built from TRBV7-3 and TRBJ2-3; tentative D call: TRBD2 (7 bases). V lost 5 bases to trimming and J lost 2 bases, with 17 bases between them. This CDR3 has 16 amino acids. The germline CDR1 and CDR2 sequences are SGHTA and FQGTGA. CDR3 sequence reads: CASSPQWGGHTDTQYF. The CDR3 region has the DNA TGTGCCAGCAGCCCCCAATGGGGGGGCCACACAGATACGCAGTATTTT. The full variable domain, completed using reference TRBV7-3 and TRBJ2-3, is GAGVSQTPSNKVTEKGKYVELRCDPISGHTALYWYRQSLGQGPEFLIYFQGTGAADDSGLPNDRFFAVRPEGSVSTLKIQRTERGDSAVYLCASSPQWGGHTDTQYFGPGTRLTVL.

V and J are TRBV7-9 and TRBJ2-5; TRBD2 agrees at 13 bases. Looked up from germline, CDR1 is SEHNR and CDR2 is FQNEAQ (reference sequence). This CDR3 has 16 residues. With V trimmed by 4 bases and J by 3 bases, 5 bases remained unmatched. DNA for the CDR3: TGTGCCAGCAGCTCCGGACTAGCGGGAGCGAAAGAGACCCAGTACTTC. As protein: CASSSGLAGAKETQYF.

The chain employs TRBV2 and TRBJ2-3; no clear D gene. From germline, CDR1 is SNHLY and CDR2 FYNNEI. V was cut by 0 bases and J by 5 bases, with 3 bases left in between. This CDR3 has 12 amino acids. The CDR3 sequence is CASSEAEDTQYF. In nucleotides, the CDR3 is TGTGCCAGCAGTGAAGCAGAAGATACGCAGTATTTT.

The chain is built from TRBV5-1 and TRBJ1-2, with TRBD1 as a possible D gene (5 bases). CDR3 length: 14 amino acids. Germline V gene lookup returns CDR1 SGHRS and CDR2 YFSETQ. V gave up 3 bases and J gave up 3 bases, with 12 bases separating them. CDR3 nucleotide sequence: TGCGCCAGCAGCTCACCCGGGACGGACTATGGCTACACCTTC. Protein: CASSSPGTDYGYTF.

Regarding this clone: A read error may produce the germline difference seen at one junction end. The J gene is TRBJ1-5, the V gene TRBV28; D unresolved. The CDR3 runs to 14 residues. Germline V gives CDR1 MDHEN, CDR2 SYDVKM. DNA for the CDR3: TGTGCCACCAGTCCTTCCCTCGGCAATCAGCCCCAGCATTTT. Protein product: CATSPSLGNQPQHF. Combining the CDR3 with reference TRBV28 and TRBJ1-5 gives the whole variable domain DVKVTQSSRYLVKRTGEKVFLECVQDMDHENMFWYRQDPGLGLRLIYFSYDVKMKEKGDIPEGYSVSREKKERFSLILESASTNQTSMYLCATSPSLGNQPQHFGDGTRLSIL.

This clone has more than one count but fewer than ten. The J gene is TRBJ2-3, the V gene TRBV7-8, with 7 bases aligning to TRBD2. J gave up 5 bases and V 1 base, and 3 bases lay outside the gene matches. Per the germline V gene, CDR1 is SGHVS and CDR2 is FQNEAQ. This CDR3 is 14 amino acids long. The CDR3 spells CASSLEGRGDTQYF. In nucleotides, the CDR3 is TGTGCCAGCAGCTTAGAAGGGAGGGGAGATACGCAGTATTTT.

This rearrangement joins TRBV4-3 to TRBJ2-7; D is unresolved. Germline V CDR1 and CDR2: LGHNA, YSLEER. The V and J ends lost 2 bases and 3 bases respectively, with 8 bases between them. This CDR3 comprises 13 residues. The CDR3 nucleotides are TGCGCCAGCAGCCAATTTACCTTCTACGAGCAGTACTTC. It translates to CASSQFTFYEQYF.

The chain employs TRBV5-1 and TRBJ2-1, with 10 bases lining up with TRBD1. Per the germline V gene, CDR1 is SGHRS and CDR2 is YFSETQ. The CDR3 extends over 13 amino acids. V shed 3 bases and J 7 bases; nucleotides not matched to a gene: 1. In nucleotides, the CDR3 is TGCGCCAGCAGCTGGGACAGGGGAAATGAGCAGTTCTTC. Protein: CASSWDRGNEQFF.

J is TRBJ2-7 and V is TRBV30; maybe TRBD2 (5 bases). Germline V gene lookup returns CDR1 GTSNPN and CDR2 SVGIG (reference sequence). Between the trimmed V and J ends, which lost 2 bases and 4 bases, there was a span of 12 bases. The CDR3 totals 13 residues. CDR3 sequence (DNA): TGTGCCTGGAGTAGCCTAGCTGGGTACGAGCAGTACTTC. Encoded protein: CAWSSLAGYEQYF.

The chain recombines TRBV5-1 with TRBJ2-5, with D unresolved. The CDR3 sequence is 14 residues long. V lost 0 bases, J lost 7 bases, and 13 bases lay in between. In germline, CDR1 is SGHRS, CDR2 YFSETQ. The CDR3 DNA reads TGCGCCAGCAGCTTGGACGCCTTAGATGGGACCCAGTACTTC. As protein: CASSLDALDGTQYF.

The V and J genes are TRBV7-9 and TRBJ2-1, with a possible D match to TRBD1 (5 bases). The CDR3 is 11 amino acids. Trimming cost V 3 bases and J 9 bases, with 6 bases left between them. CDR1 and CDR2 (germline): SEHNR, FQNEAQ (reference sequence). CDR3 sequence reads: CASSFRAEQFF. The CDR3 nucleotides are TGTGCCAGCAGCTTCAGGGCTGAGCAGTTCTTC.

The V call is TRBV28, the J call TRBJ1-5; unclear D gene. This CDR3 is 14 amino acids long. V was cut by 6 bases and J by 6 bases, with 15 bases left in between. Germline-derived CDR1 and CDR2 are MDHEN and SYDVKM. CDR3 bases: TGTGCCAGCAGAGGACCCGGGAATGGTCAGCCCCAGCATTTT. Protein: CASRGPGNGQPQHF.

The chain uses TRBV30 and TRBJ2-7, with 10 bases matching TRBD2. Germline V gives CDR1 GTSNPN, CDR2 SVGIG (reference sequence). CDR3 length: 15 amino acids. V shed 2 bases, J shed 3 bases, and the junction held 7 bases outside the gene matches. CDR3 region: CAWSRLAGAFYEQYF. In nucleotides, the CDR3 is TGTGCCTGGAGTCGCCTAGCGGGAGCGTTCTACGAGCAGTACTTC.

The chain couples TRBV4-1 to TRBJ2-3, with 12 nucleotides matching TRBD2. Germline V CDR1 and CDR2: MGHRA, YSYEKL. The CDR3 is 17 amino acids. Germline trimming cut 0 bases from V and 2 bases from J; bases unmatched to any gene: 3. CDR3 in DNA: TGCGCCAGCAGCCAAGATAGACTAGCGGGAGTCACAGATACGCAGTATTTT. This encodes CASSQDRLAGVTDTQYF.

The chain recombines TRBV5-1 with TRBJ1-2; D is unresolved. This CDR3 region has 14 residues. Germline loops: CDR1 SGHRS, CDR2 YFSETQ. The ends were cut back, 0 bases at V and 3 bases at J, with 9 bases in the middle. CDR3 bases: TGCGCCAGCAGCTTGGGGAAAGATTACTATGGCTACACCTTC. It translates to CASSLGKDYYGYTF.

With respect to this clone: Other nucleotide sequences in the sample specify the same CDR3. V and J are TRBV7-8 and TRBJ2-7, with 9 bases lining up with TRBD1. The ends lost 3 bases at V and 4 bases at J; junction bases unmatched: 13. The CDR3 spans 17 residues. CDR1 is SGHVS, CDR2 FQNEAQ, per germline. The CDR3 DNA follows: TGTGCCAGCAGCTTGCAGGGGCACAGAGGACAGGGGTACGAGCAGTACTTC. Translating it yields CASSLQGHRGQGYEQYF. Full variable domain (rest looked up from reference TRBV7-8 and TRBJ2-7): GAGVSQSPRYKVAKRGQDVALRCDPISGHVSLFWYQQALGQGPEFLTYFQNEAQLDKSGLPSDRFFAERPEGSVSTLKIQRTQQEDSAVYLCASSLQGHRGQGYEQYFGPGTRLTVT.

J is TRBJ2-3 and V is TRBV7-2, with D possibly TRBD1 on 7 matching bases. Germline CDR1 SGHTA, CDR2 FQGNSA. The V gene lost 5 bases and the J gene lost 8 bases, with 17 bases spanning the gap. CDR3 length: 14 amino acids. The CDR3 loop reads CASSQGDSASTQYF. CDR3 DNA sequence: TGTGCCAGCAGCCAGGGGGACTCAGCTTCTACGCAGTATTTT. The full variable domain, its missing parts supplied by reference TRBV7-2 and TRBJ2-3, is GAGVSQSPSNKVTEKGKDVELRCDPISGHTALYWYRQSLGQGLEFLIYFQGNSAPDKSGLPSDRFSAERTGGSVSTLTIQRTQQEDSAVYLCASSQGDSASTQYFGPGTRLTVL.

The chain joins TRBV2 to TRBJ2-7; 8 nucleotides line up with TRBD2. V was pared by 4 bases and J by 6 bases, with 8 bases of the junction left unmatched. There are 14 residues in the CDR3. Germline CDR1 SNHLY, CDR2 FYNNEI. The CDR3 nucleotides read TGTGCCAGCAGTGTTGGGACGGCGGGGGGCGAGCAGTACTTC. It is translated as CASSVGTAGGEQYF.

J is TRBJ2-5 and V is TRBV27; the match to TRBD1 covers 7 bases. V was clipped by 5 bases and J by 2 bases; unmatched bases: 8. CDR1 MNHEY and CDR2 SMNVEV come from the germline V gene (reference sequence). CDR3 length equals 15 residues. The DNA for the CDR3 is TGTGCCAGCAGTCCCCGGGACAGCCAACAAGAGACCCAGTACTTC. Translating it yields CASSPRDSQQETQYF.

This chain links TRBV7-2 with TRBJ2-3; 8 bases agree with TRBD1. In germline, CDR1 is SGHTA, CDR2 FQGNSA. After removal of 5 bases from V and 3 bases from J, the junction contained 10 bases not matched to a gene. The CDR3 spans 16 residues. The CDR3 reads CASSAEQGGRTDTQYF. In nucleotides, the CDR3 is TGTGCCAGCAGCGCGGAACAGGGGGGTAGGACAGATACGCAGTATTTT.

The CDR3 loop is CASSFYFTGAGNTIYF. CDR3 DNA sequence: TGTGCCAGCAGCTTCTATTTCACAGGGGCTGGAAACACCATATATTTT. The V gene is TRBV7-2, the J gene TRBJ1-3, with 7 positions matching TRBD1. Germline V gene data show CDR1 as SGHTA and CDR2 as FQGNSA. The CDR3 has 16 residues. V was clipped by 3 bases and J by 2 bases; unmatched bases: 7.

This clone has just one count. The chain combines TRBV19 with TRBJ1-2; the D is unclear. The germline gives CDR1 LNHDA, CDR2 SQIVND (reference sequence). V was trimmed by 3 bases and J by 3 bases, leaving 14 bases between them. The CDR3 consists of 15 residues. The CDR3 region is CASSIGTPGDYGYTF. CDR3 coding DNA: TGTGCCAGTAGTATCGGCACCCCAGGAGACTATGGCTACACCTTC. Looking up the rest from reference TRBV19 and TRBJ1-2 gives the full variable domain: DGGITQSPKYLFRKEGQNVTLSCEQNLNHDAMYWYRQDPGQGLRLIYYSQIVNDFQKGDIAEGYSVSREKKESFPLTVTSAQKNPTAFYLCASSIGTPGDYGYTFGSGTRLTVV.

The rearrangement joins TRBV29-1 to TRBJ1-1; D possibly corresponds to TRBD1 (5 bases). The ends were cut back, 3 bases at V and 1 base at J, with 12 bases in the middle. The germline CDR1 and CDR2 sequences are SQVTM and ANQGSEA. The CDR3 runs to 14 residues. The CDR3 protein is CSVEPGTANTEAFF. CDR3 nucleotides: TGCAGCGTTGAGCCCGGGACGGCGAACACTGAAGCTTTCTTT. Drawing the rest from reference TRBV29-1 and TRBJ1-1, the complete variable domain is SAVISQKPSRDICQRGTSLTIQCQVDSQVTMMFWYRQQPGQSLTLIATANQGSEATYESGFVIDKFPISRPNLTFSTLTVSNMSPEDSSIYLCSVEPGTANTEAFFGQGTRLTVV.

The chain couples TRBV5-1 to TRBJ1-1, with 9 bases that match TRBD1. Germline loops: CDR1 SGHRS, CDR2 YFSETQ. The trim removed 0 bases at V and 4 bases at J, leaving 1 base unmatched. The CDR3 spans 14 residues. The CDR3 coding sequence is TGCGCCAGCAGCTTGGGACAGGGGGGCACTGAAGCTTTCTTT. Translating gives CASSLGQGGTEAFF.

In this sample, this clone turned up a few times. J is TRBJ2-3 and V is TRBV11-2, with a possible D match to TRBD1 (6 bases). Trimming pared 1 base from V and 4 bases from J, leaving 9 bases between. Germline CDR1 is SGHAT and CDR2 is FQNNGV. CDR3 length: 14 amino acids. The CDR3 sequence: CASSLAGVSDTQYF. The CDR3 nucleotides read TGTGCCAGCAGCTTAGCAGGGGTTTCAGATACGCAGTATTTT.

CDR3 sequence reads: CASSLVEGRYSNQPQHF. The CDR3 DNA reads TGTGCCAGCAGTTTAGTAGAGGGACGCTATAGCAATCAGCCCCAGCATTTT. This sequence joins TRBV28 and TRBJ1-5, with D possibly matching TRBD1 (5 bases). From germline, CDR1 is MDHEN and CDR2 SYDVKM. Trimming pared 2 bases from V and 0 bases from J, leaving 14 bases between. CDR3 size: 17 residues.

The chain is built from TRBV7-8 and TRBJ2-1, with D hard to call. The V gene's germline CDR1 is SGHVS and CDR2 FQNEAQ. V lost 5 bases and J lost 0, with 14 bases in between. This CDR3 region has 16 residues. The CDR3 DNA is TGTGCCAGCAGCCCCTCGCGGTGGGGCTCCTACAATGAGCAGTTCTTC. Encoded protein: CASSPSRWGSYNEQFF.

This sequence joins TRBV19 and TRBJ2-7, with TRBD1 matching 11 bases. With 5 bases clipped from V and 3 bases from J, the junction kept 9 bases outside the gene matches. The CDR3 length is 16 residues. Germline CDR1 is LNHDA and CDR2 is SQIVND (reference sequence). DNA of the CDR3: TGTGCCAGTAGTGATGTGCCGGGACAGGGGGTCTACGAGCAGTACTTC. It is translated as CASSDVPGQGVYEQYF.

This clone showed up just once. The chain has TRBV5-1 and TRBJ2-5; 7 positions match TRBD2. J gave up 3 bases and V 4 bases, and 9 bases lay outside the gene matches. The CDR3 runs 15 residues. Germline V lookup: CDR1 SGHRS, CDR2 YFSETQ. In nucleotides, the CDR3 is TGCGCCAGCAGCCCCGAGAATCGGGGGGAAGAGACCCAGTACTTC. This encodes CASSPENRGEETQYF.